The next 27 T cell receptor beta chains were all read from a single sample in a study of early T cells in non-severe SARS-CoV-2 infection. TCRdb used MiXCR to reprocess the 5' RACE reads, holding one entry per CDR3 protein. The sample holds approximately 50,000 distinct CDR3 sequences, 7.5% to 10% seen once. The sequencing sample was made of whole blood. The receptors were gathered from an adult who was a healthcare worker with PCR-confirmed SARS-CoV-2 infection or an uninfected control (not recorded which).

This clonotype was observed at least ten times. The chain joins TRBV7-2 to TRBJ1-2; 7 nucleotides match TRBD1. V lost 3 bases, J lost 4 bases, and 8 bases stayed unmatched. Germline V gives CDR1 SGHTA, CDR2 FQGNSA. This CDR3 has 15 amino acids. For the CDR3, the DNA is TGTGCCAGCAGCTTGGGGACCAGGGGGGCCTATGGCTACACCTTC. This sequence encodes CASSLGTRGAYGYTF. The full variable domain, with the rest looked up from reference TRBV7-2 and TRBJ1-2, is GAGVSQSPSNKVTEKGKDVELRCDPISGHTALYWYRQSLGQGLEFLIYFQGNSAPDKSGLPSDRFSAERTGGSVSTLTIQRTQQEDSAVYLCASSLGTRGAYGYTFGSGTRLTVV.

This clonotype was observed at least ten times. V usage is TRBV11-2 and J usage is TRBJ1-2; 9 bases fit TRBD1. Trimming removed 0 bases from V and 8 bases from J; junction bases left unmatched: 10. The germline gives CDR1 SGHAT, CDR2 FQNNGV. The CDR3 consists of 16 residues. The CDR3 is CASSLDWTGDGGGYTF. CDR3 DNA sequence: TGTGCCAGCAGCTTAGATTGGACAGGGGATGGAGGAGGCTACACCTTC.

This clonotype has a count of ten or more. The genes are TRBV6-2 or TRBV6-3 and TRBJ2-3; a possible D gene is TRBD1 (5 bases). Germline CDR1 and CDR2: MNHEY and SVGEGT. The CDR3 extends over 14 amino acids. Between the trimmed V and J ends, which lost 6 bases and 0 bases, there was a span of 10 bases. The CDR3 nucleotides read TGTGCCAGCAGAGACAGTACTAGCACAGATACGCAGTATTTT. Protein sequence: CASRDSTSTDTQYF.

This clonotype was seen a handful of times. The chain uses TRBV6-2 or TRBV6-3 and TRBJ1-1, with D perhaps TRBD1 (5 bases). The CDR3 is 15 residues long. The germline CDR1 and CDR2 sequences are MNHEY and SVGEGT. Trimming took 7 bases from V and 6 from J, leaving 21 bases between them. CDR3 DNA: TGTGCCAGCAAGACAGTGGGGAATTTTTACGCTGAAGCTTTCTTT. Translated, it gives CASKTVGNFYAEAFF.

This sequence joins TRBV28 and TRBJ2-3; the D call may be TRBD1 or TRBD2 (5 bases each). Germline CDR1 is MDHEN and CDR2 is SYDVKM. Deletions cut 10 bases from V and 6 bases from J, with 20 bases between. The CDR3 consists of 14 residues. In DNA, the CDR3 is TGTGCCACCTCGGACTCCCTGGGGCTCGATACGCAGTATTTT. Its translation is CATSDSLGLDTQYF.

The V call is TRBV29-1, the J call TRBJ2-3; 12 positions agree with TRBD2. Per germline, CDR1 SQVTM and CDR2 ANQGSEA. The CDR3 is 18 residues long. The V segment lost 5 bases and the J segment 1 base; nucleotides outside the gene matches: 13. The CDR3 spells CSVPRLAGVLRGTDTQYF. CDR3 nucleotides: TGCAGCGTTCCCCGACTAGCGGGAGTCCTACGGGGCACAGATACGCAGTATTTT.

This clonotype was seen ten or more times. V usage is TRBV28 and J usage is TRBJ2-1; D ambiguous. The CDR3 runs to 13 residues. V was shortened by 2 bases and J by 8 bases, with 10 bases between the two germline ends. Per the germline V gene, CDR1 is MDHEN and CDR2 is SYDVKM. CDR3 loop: CASSLNRWDEQFF. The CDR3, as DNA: TGTGCCAGCAGTTTAAATCGGTGGGATGAGCAGTTCTTC.

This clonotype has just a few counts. CDR3 nucleotides: TGTGCCAGCAGCGTAGCTGGGGCGGGGGAGCAGTTCTTC. Translating gives CASSVAGAGEQFF. The rearrangement links TRBV9 to TRBJ2-1; possibly TRBD2 for D (6 bases). The CDR3 totals 13 residues. The V end was cut by 0 bases, the J end by 10 bases, with 11 bases between. CDR1 is SGDLS, CDR2 YYNGEE, per germline.

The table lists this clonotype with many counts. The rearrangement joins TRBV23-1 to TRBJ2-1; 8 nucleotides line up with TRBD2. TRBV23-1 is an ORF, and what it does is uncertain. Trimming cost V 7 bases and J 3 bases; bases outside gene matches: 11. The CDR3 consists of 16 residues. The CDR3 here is CASNSVAGTYYNEQFF. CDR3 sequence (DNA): TGCGCCAGCAATTCAGTAGCGGGAACGTACTACAATGAGCAGTTCTTC.

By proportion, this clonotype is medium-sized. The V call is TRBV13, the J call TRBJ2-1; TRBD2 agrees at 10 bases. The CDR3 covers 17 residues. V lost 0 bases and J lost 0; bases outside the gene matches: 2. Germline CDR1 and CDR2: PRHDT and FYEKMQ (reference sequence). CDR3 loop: CASSLGLAGFSYNEQFF. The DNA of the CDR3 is TGTGCCAGCAGCTTAGGACTAGCGGGATTCTCCTACAATGAGCAGTTCTTC.

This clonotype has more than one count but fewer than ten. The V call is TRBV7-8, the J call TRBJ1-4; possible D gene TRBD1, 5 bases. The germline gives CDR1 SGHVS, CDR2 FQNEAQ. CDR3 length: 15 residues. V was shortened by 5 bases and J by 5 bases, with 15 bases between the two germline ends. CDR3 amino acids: CASSMTGARNEKLFF. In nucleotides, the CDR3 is TGTGCCAGCAGCATGACCGGGGCACGGAATGAAAAACTGTTTTTT.

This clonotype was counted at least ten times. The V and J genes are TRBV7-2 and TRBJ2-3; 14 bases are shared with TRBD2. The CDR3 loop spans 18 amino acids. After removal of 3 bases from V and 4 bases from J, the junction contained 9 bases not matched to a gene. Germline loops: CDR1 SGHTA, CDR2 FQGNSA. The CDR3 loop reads CASSFPLGLAGGSDTQYF. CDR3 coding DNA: TGTGCCAGCAGCTTCCCCCTCGGACTAGCGGGAGGCTCAGATACGCAGTATTTT.

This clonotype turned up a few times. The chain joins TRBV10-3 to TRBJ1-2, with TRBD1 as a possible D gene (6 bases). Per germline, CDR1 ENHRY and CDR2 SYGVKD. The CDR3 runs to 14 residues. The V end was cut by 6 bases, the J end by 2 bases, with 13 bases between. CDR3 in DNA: TGTGCCATCAGGGAACAGGGATTAAACTATGGCTACACCTTC. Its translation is CAIREQGLNYGYTF.

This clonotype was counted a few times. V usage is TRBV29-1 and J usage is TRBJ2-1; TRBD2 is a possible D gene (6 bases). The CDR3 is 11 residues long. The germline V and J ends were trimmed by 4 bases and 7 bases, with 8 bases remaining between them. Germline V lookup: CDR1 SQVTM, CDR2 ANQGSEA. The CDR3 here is CSVAGANEQFF. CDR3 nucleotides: TGCAGCGTTGCGGGAGCAAATGAGCAGTTCTTC.

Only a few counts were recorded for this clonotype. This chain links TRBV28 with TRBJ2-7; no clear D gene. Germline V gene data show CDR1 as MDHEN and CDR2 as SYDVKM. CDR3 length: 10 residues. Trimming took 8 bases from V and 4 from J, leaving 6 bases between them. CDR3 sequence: CASGEYEQYF. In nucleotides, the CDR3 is TGTGCCAGCGGAGAATACGAGCAGTACTTC.

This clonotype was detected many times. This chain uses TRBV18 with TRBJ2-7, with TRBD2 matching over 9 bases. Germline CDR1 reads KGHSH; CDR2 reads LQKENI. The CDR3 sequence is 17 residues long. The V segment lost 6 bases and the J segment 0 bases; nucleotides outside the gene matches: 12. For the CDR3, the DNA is TGTGCCAGCTCGCGAGTTTCGACTAGCGGTCGCTCCTACGAGCAGTACTTC. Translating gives CASSRVSTSGRSYEQYF.

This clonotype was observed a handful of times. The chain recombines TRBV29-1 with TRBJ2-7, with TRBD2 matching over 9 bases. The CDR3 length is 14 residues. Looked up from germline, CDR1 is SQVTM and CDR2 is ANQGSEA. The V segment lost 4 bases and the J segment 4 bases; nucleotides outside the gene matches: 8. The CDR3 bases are TGCAGCGTTGCCTTAGGCGGGAGGGGATACGAGCAGTACTTC. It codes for CSVALGGRGYEQYF.

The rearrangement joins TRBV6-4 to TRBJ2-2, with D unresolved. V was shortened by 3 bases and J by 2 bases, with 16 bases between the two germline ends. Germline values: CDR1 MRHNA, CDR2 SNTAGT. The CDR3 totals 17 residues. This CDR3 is CASSEISTPLNTGELFF. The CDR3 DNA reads TGTGCCAGCAGTGAGATCTCTACACCCTTAAACACCGGGGAGCTGTTTTTT.

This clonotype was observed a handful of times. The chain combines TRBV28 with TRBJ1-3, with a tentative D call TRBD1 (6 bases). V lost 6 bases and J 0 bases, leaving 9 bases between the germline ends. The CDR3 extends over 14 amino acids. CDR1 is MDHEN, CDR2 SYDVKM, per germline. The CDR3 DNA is TGTGCCAGCAGCGGACAGTACTCTGGAAACACCATATATTTT. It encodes CASSGQYSGNTIYF. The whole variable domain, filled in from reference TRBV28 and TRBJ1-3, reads DVKVTQSSRYLVKRTGEKVFLECVQDMDHENMFWYRQDPGLGLRLIYFSYDVKMKEKGDIPEGYSVSREKKERFSLILESASTNQTSMYLCASSGQYSGNTIYFGEGSWLTVV.

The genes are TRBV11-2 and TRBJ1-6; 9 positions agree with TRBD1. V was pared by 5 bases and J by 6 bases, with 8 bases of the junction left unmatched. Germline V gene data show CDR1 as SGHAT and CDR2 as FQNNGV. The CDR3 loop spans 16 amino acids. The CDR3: CASSLGGQGRNSPLHF. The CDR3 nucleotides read TGTGCCAGCAGCCTGGGGGGACAGGGTCGTAATTCACCCCTCCACTTT.

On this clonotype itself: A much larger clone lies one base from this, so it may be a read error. CDR3 nucleotide sequence: TGTGCCAGCAGCGTAGAAAGGGGTAGCTACAATGAGCAGTTCTTC. Protein: CASSVERGSYNEQFF. J is TRBJ2-1 and V is TRBV9; tentative D call: TRBD1 (5 bases). The V gene lost 0 bases and the J gene lost 3 bases, with 10 bases spanning the gap. This CDR3 contains 15 residues. Looked up from germline, CDR1 is SGDLS and CDR2 is YYNGEE.

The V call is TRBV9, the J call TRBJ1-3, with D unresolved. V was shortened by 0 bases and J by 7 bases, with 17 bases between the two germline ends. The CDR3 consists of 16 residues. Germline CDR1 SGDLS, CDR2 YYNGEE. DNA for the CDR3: TGTGCCAGCAGCGTAGCTCCACAGAACTTAGAGAACACCATATATTTT. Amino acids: CASSVAPQNLENTIYF. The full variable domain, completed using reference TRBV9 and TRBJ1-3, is DSGVTQTPKHLITATGQRVTLRCSPRSGDLSVYWYQQSLDQGLQFLIQYYNGEERAKGNILERFSAQQFPDLHSELNLSSLELGDSALYFCASSVAPQNLENTIYFGEGSWLTVV.

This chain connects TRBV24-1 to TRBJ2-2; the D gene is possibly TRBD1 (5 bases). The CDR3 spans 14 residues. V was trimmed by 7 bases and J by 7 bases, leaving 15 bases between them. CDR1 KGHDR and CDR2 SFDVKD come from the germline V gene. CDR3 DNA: TGTGCCACCAGAGAAGCCAGGGCTGGCGGGGAGCTGTTTTTT. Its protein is CATREARAGGELFF.

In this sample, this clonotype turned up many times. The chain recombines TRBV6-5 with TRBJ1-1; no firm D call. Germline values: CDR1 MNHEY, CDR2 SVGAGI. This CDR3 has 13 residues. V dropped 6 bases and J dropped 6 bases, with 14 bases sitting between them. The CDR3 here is CASRPPHQSEAFF. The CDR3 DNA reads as TGTGCCAGCAGACCCCCCCATCAATCTGAAGCTTTCTTT.

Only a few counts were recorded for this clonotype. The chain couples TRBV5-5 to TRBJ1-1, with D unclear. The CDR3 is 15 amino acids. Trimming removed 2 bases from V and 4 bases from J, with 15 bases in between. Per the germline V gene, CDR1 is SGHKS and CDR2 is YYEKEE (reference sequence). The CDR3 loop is CASSFMVLLGTEAFF. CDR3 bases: TGTGCCAGCAGCTTCATGGTATTGTTAGGCACTGAAGCTTTCTTT.

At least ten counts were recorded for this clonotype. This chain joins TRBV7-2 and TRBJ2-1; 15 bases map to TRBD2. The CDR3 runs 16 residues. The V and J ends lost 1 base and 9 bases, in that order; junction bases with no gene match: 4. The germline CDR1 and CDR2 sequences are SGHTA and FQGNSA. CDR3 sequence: CASSLEGTSGRFEQFF. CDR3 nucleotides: TGTGCCAGCAGCTTAGAAGGGACTAGCGGGAGGTTTGAGCAGTTCTTC.

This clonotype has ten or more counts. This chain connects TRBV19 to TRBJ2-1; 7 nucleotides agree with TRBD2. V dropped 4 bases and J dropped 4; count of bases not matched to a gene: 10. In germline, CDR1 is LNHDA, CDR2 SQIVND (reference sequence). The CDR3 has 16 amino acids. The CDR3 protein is CASSTQPTGGYNEQFF. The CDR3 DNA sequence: TGTGCCAGTAGTACCCAACCGACGGGAGGATACAATGAGCAGTTCTTC.